The 28 T cell receptor beta chains below were found in one sample sequenced in a study of cytomegalovirus exposure and HLA in healthy donors. PCR used 60 Vbeta primers and 13 Jbeta primers. The data were produced by immunoSEQ multiplex PCR, yet TCRdb's version contains in-frame clones alone and is incomplete. Of fewer than 150,000 clones listed, about 72% are singletons. Sequencing input: PBMCs. Source of these receptors: a man between 50 and 59 years old in good health and CMV-seropositive.

The J gene is TRBJ1-5, the V gene TRBV19; D is possibly TRBD1 (5 bases). CDR3 size: 15 residues. V lost 4 bases to trimming and J lost 10 bases, with 20 bases between them. The germline gives CDR1 LNHDA, CDR2 SQIVND (reference sequence). For the CDR3, the DNA is TGTGCCAGTAGTACTACAAGGGGTCGAGTGGAACCCCAGCATTTT. Its protein product is CASSTTRGRVEPQHF. The variable domain in full, completed from reference TRBV19 and TRBJ1-5, reads DGGITQSPKYLFRKEGQNVTLSCEQNLNHDAMYWYRQDPGQGLRLIYYSQIVNDFQKGDIAEGYSVSREKKESFPLTVTSAQKNPTAFYLCASSTTRGRVEPQHFGDGTRLSIL.

V is TRBV2 and J is TRBJ2-3; D unclear. The CDR3 runs 12 residues. V lost 7 bases, J lost 1 base, and 6 bases lay in between. Germline loops: CDR1 SNHLY, CDR2 FYNNEI. DNA of the CDR3: TGTGCCAGCAAATCCGGCACAGATACGCAGTATTTT. Protein: CASKSGTDTQYF.

This clone was detected only a few times. The chain employs TRBV6-1 and TRBJ2-5; TRBD2 aligns across 9 bases. The CDR3 sequence is 15 residues long. V shed 1 base, J shed 4 bases, and the junction held 4 bases outside the gene matches. Germline loops: CDR1 MNHNS, CDR2 SASEGT. The CDR3 region has the DNA TGTGCCAGCAGTGAAGTAGGCGGGGGGGGAGAGACCCAGTACTTC. Translated, it gives CASSEVGGGGETQYF.

As DNA, the CDR3 is TGTGCCAGCAGTTCGGAAGGGGGTGGGGAGCTGTTTTTT. Protein: CASSSEGGGELFF. This chain joins TRBV27 and TRBJ2-2; possibly TRBD1 for D (6 bases). V lost 4 bases to trimming and J lost 8 bases, with 11 bases between them. Germline CDR1 and CDR2: MNHEY and SMNVEV (reference sequence). The CDR3 totals 13 residues.

The chain links TRBV28 to TRBJ2-7, with D possibly being TRBD2 (6 bases). Per the germline V gene, CDR1 is MDHEN and CDR2 is SYDVKM. The length of the CDR3 is 15 residues. V lost 7 bases, J lost 6 bases, and 22 bases lay in between. This CDR3 reads CASTIRTTLGFEQYF. CDR3 bases: TGTGCCAGCACGATCCGGACTACACTAGGCTTCGAGCAGTACTTC.

V and J are TRBV11-2 and TRBJ2-7; 13 nucleotides agree with TRBD2. The CDR3 is made up of 15 amino acids. Losses at the gene ends were 5 bases for V and 3 bases for J; bases not matched to a gene: 4. Germline CDR1 SGHAT, CDR2 FQNNGV. CDR3 DNA sequence: TGTGCCAGCAGCCCAGGACTAGCGGGAGTCTACGAGCAGTACTTC. Amino acids: CASSPGLAGVYEQYF.

This clone was counted only a few times. The chain recombines TRBV6-5 with TRBJ2-1; 9 bases map to TRBD2. With 2 bases clipped from V and 10 bases from J, the junction kept 3 bases outside the gene matches. The germline V gene encodes CDR1 MNHEY and CDR2 SVGAGI. The CDR3 runs to 13 residues. The CDR3 loop reads CASSYSAGGEQFF. For the CDR3, the DNA is TGTGCCAGCAGTTACAGTGCGGGGGGGGAGCAGTTCTTC.

The gene calls are TRBV6-1 and TRBJ2-2, with 7 bases that match TRBD1. The CDR3 extends over 15 amino acids. V shed 4 bases and J 8 bases; nucleotides not matched to a gene: 10. Germline V lookup: CDR1 MNHNS, CDR2 SASEGT. The CDR3 DNA reads TGTGCCAGCAGTGCATCGGCAGGGGGTAGGGGGGAGCTGTTTTTT. Translating it yields CASSASAGGRGELFF.

This clone was seen only once. The chain recombines TRBV4-3 with TRBJ2-3; 7 bases agree with TRBD2. J was trimmed by 2 bases and V by 3 bases; bases with no gene match: 11. Germline CDR1 and CDR2: LGHNA and YSLEER. There are 17 residues in the CDR3. This CDR3 is CASSQDPAGTPTDTQYF. CDR3 nucleotide sequence: TGCGCCAGCAGCCAGGACCCAGCGGGGACCCCCACAGATACGCAGTATTTT.

This rearrangement joins TRBV10-3 to TRBJ1-2, with D possibly being TRBD1 (6 bases). This CDR3 region has 12 residues. V dropped 10 bases and J dropped 0 bases, with 9 bases sitting between them. The germline V gene encodes CDR1 ENHRY and CDR2 SYGVKD. DNA for the CDR3: TGTGCCAACTCAGGGGCTAACTATGGCTACACCTTC. Its protein product is CANSGANYGYTF.

A single count supports this clone. The chain joins TRBV23-1 to TRBJ1-5, with TRBD1 identical over 7 bases. TRBV23-1 is assigned to the ORF class and has an uncertain function. This CDR3 comprises 17 residues. V was pared by 4 bases and J by 0 bases, with 9 bases of the junction left unmatched. The CDR3 loop reads CASSPNPGQYSNQPQHF. The CDR3 DNA is TGCGCCAGCAGTCCCAACCCGGGACAGTATAGCAATCAGCCCCAGCATTTT.

The chain has TRBV7-9 and TRBJ2-5; tentative D call: TRBD2 (6 bases). CDR1 and CDR2 (germline): SEHNR, FQNEAQ (reference sequence). Trimming removed 10 bases at V and 4 bases at J, with 13 bases between. This CDR3 is 12 amino acids long. The CDR3 nucleotides are TGTGCCACTGGGGGGTGGGGAGAGACCCAGTACTTC. Translation gives CATGGWGETQYF.

The chain has TRBV7-9 and TRBJ2-3; tentatively, D is TRBD2 (6 bases). The CDR3 length is 15 residues. V was pared by 5 bases and J by 2 bases, with 14 bases between. Germline loops: CDR1 SEHNR, CDR2 FQNEAQ (reference sequence). CDR3 bases: TGTGCCAGCAGCCCCGGGGGTCCAGACACAGATACGCAGTATTTT. It encodes CASSPGGPDTDTQYF.

This chain uses TRBV18 with TRBJ2-7; TRBD2 agrees at 12 bases. The CDR3 has 15 amino acids. CDR1 KGHSH and CDR2 LQKENI come from the germline V gene. V trimming: 5 bases; J trimming: 3 bases; junction bases outside the gene matches: 5. CDR3 DNA sequence: TGTGCCAGCTCATCCAGACTAGCGGGAGACTACGAGCAGTACTTC. Encoded protein: CASSSRLAGDYEQYF.

The rearrangement uses TRBV6-6 and TRBJ1-3; no clear D gene. Germline V gene data show CDR1 as MNHNY and CDR2 as SVGAGI (reference sequence). V lost 4 bases and J 3 bases, leaving 10 bases between the germline ends. This CDR3 is 14 amino acids long. The CDR3 region has the DNA TGTGCCAGCAGTTCCCTTTCAGTTGGAAACACCATATATTTT. It translates to CASSSLSVGNTIYF.

The chain recombines TRBV5-1 with TRBJ2-7; possible D gene TRBD2, 5 bases. The germline CDR1 and CDR2 sequences are SGHRS and YFSETQ. Trimming removed 4 bases at V and 6 bases at J, with 23 bases between. The CDR3 extends over 16 amino acids. In DNA, the CDR3 is TGCGCCAGCAGCCTGACGGGAACACAAACACTTAGCGAGCAGTACTTC. It yields the protein CASSLTGTQTLSEQYF. Filled out from reference TRBV5-1 and TRBJ2-7, the complete variable domain reads KAGVTQTPRYLIKTRGQQVTLSCSPISGHRSVSWYQQTPGQGLQFLFEYFSETQRNKGNFPGRFSGRQFSNSRSEMNVSTLELGDSALYLCASSLTGTQTLSEQYFGPGTRLTVT.

The chain employs TRBV7-2 and TRBJ2-3; 7 bases are shared with TRBD2. The V and J ends lost 1 base and 5 bases, in that order; junction bases with no gene match: 3. CDR1 and CDR2 from the germline V gene are SGHTA and FQGNSA. The CDR3 totals 14 residues. In nucleotides, the CDR3 is TGTGCCAGCAGCTTAGAGCGGGGCCTAGATACGCAGTATTTT. Amino acid sequence: CASSLERGLDTQYF.

The rearrangement uses TRBV4-1 and TRBJ2-7; 10 bases fit TRBD2. CDR3 length: 16 amino acids. CDR1 MGHRA and CDR2 YSYEKL come from the germline V gene. The ends lost 1 base at V and 10 bases at J; junction bases unmatched: 13. The CDR3 coding sequence is TGCGCCAGCAGCCAAGTAGATCTAGCGGGAGTTGGTGAACAGTACTTC. As protein: CASSQVDLAGVGEQYF.

V usage is TRBV4-3 and J usage is TRBJ1-2; 7 nucleotides match TRBD1. There are 14 residues in the CDR3. Germline lookup yields CDR1 LGHNA and CDR2 YSLEER. Trimming at V came to 2 bases and at J to 3 bases, leaving 3 bases not matched to a gene. In DNA, the CDR3 is TGCGCCAGCAGCCAACAGGGGGGCGACTATGGCTACACCTTC. Protein product: CASSQQGGDYGYTF.

The gene calls are TRBV7-2 and TRBJ2-6; D is undetermined. V lost 7 bases, J lost 1 base, and 11 bases lay in between. Germline loops: CDR1 SGHTA, CDR2 FQGNSA. This CDR3 spans 15 amino acids. The CDR3 coding sequence is TGTGCCAGCATAGAATTCGCTTCTGGGGCCAACGTCCTGACTTTC. Its protein product is CASIEFASGANVLTF.

This clone was counted between two and nine times. This chain links TRBV6-4 with TRBJ2-3, with D unresolved. Germline V gene sequence: CDR1 MRHNA, CDR2 SNTAGT. CDR3 length equals 15 residues. Deletions cut 0 bases from V and 2 bases from J, with 9 bases between. The CDR3 bases are TGTGCCAGCAGTGACTCTTCCGTATCCACAGATACGCAGTATTTT. Its translation is CASSDSSVSTDTQYF.

This clone was seen more than once but under ten times. J is TRBJ2-5 and V is TRBV6-5; weak D call: TRBD1 (6 bases). Germline V lookup: CDR1 MNHEY, CDR2 SVGAGI. The V gene lost 6 bases and the J gene lost 2 bases, with 13 bases spanning the gap. The CDR3 runs to 14 residues. The CDR3 region has the DNA TGTGCCAGCAGCTTCGACAGGACTCAAGAGACCCAGTACTTC. This sequence encodes CASSFDRTQETQYF.

V gene TRBV5-1 combines with J gene TRBJ1-4; the match to TRBD1 covers 10 bases. There are 16 residues in the CDR3. CDR1 is SGHRS, CDR2 YFSETQ, per germline. After removal of 5 bases from V and 5 bases from J, the junction contained 9 bases not matched to a gene. The CDR3 region has the DNA TGCGCCAGCAGTTCTACTCCGGGACAGGGGAATGAAAAACTGTTTTTT. Translated: CASSSTPGQGNEKLFF.

The chain uses TRBV5-4 and TRBJ2-3; D perhaps matches TRBD1 (7 bases). Trimming stripped 4 bases from V and 6 bases from J, with 18 bases between. The length of the CDR3 is 15 residues. CDR1 and CDR2 from the germline V gene are SGHNT and YYREEE (reference sequence). The CDR3 reads CASSRPQAGGDTQYF. Written as DNA, the CDR3 is TGTGCCAGCAGCCGGCCCCAGGCAGGGGGGGATACGCAGTATTTT.

On this clone: Relative to the germline gene, one junction end is altered; a read error may explain this. This chain connects TRBV7-6 to TRBJ1-1; a weak D match, TRBD1 (6 bases). The CDR3 loop spans 13 amino acids. Per the germline V gene, CDR1 is SGHVS and CDR2 is FNYEAQ. CDR3 in amino acids: CASSRGQITETFF. The CDR3 coding sequence is TGTGCCAGCAGCCGCGGACAGATCACTGAAACTTTCTTT.

The rearrangement uses TRBV13 and TRBJ2-2; tentatively, D is TRBD2 (5 bases). This CDR3 is built from 16 residues. Germline CDR1 reads PRHDT; CDR2 reads FYEKMQ (reference sequence). V gave up 6 bases and J gave up 1 base, with 15 bases separating them. Here the CDR3 DNA reads TGTGCCAGCAGATCTACTGCCGAGGGGAACACCGGGGAGCTGTTTTTT. This sequence encodes CASRSTAEGNTGELFF. The full variable domain, its missing parts supplied by reference TRBV13 and TRBJ2-2, is AAGVIQSPRHLIKEKRETATLKCYPIPRHDTVYWYQQGPGQDPQFLISFYEKMQSDKGSIPDRFSAQQFSDYHSELNMSSLELGDSALYFCASRSTAEGNTGELFFGEGSRLTVL.

A single count supports this clone. The chain couples TRBV7-2 to TRBJ2-7; D remains ambiguous. V was pared by 4 bases and J by 3 bases, with 13 bases between. The germline CDR1 and CDR2 sequences are SGHTA and FQGNSA. The CDR3 extends over 14 amino acids. The CDR3: CASSSPAVVYEQYF. CDR3 DNA sequence: TGTGCCAGCAGCTCCCCCGCCGTAGTCTACGAGCAGTACTTC.

CDR3 bases: TGTGCCAGCAGCTTACGGACTCAAGCAGGTCTCTCTGGAAACACCATATATTTT. Translating gives CASSLRTQAGLSGNTIYF. The chain carries TRBV7-2 and TRBJ1-3; D uncertain. The CDR3 is made up of 18 amino acids. Looked up from germline, CDR1 is SGHTA and CDR2 is FQGNSA. Trimming pared 2 bases from V and 0 bases from J, leaving 17 bases between. The full variable domain, its missing parts supplied by reference TRBV7-2 and TRBJ1-3, is GAGVSQSPSNKVTEKGKDVELRCDPISGHTALYWYRQSLGQGLEFLIYFQGNSAPDKSGLPSDRFSAERTGGSVSTLTIQRTQQEDSAVYLCASSLRTQAGLSGNTIYFGEGSWLTVV.